This T cell receptor (beta chain) was documented in a study of blood T cell repertoires in COVID-19. Per the study methods: Estimation of nucleated cell counts relied on the amplification of reference gene primers. The protocol was immunoSEQ multiplex PCR, while the TCRdb copy is restricted to in-frame clones and leaves out a portion. V, J and clone size derive from that table, while D and trimming were established from the DNA sequence. The sample holds 150,000 to 200,000 clones, nearly 80% seen once. Per germline, CDR1 MNHNS and CDR2 SASEGT. Between the trimmed V and J ends, which lost 3 bases and 3 bases, there was a span of 18 bases. The CDR3 covers 16 residues.

Sequenced input: peripheral blood. The origin of this receptor is a woman in her seventies with acute or convalescent COVID-19. The J gene is TRBJ2-7, the V gene TRBV6-1; perhaps TRBD1 as D (5 bases). DNA of the CDR3: TGTGCCAGCAGTGAGAGGCGTGCAGGGAATTTCTACGAGCAGTACTTC. This translates into CASSERRAGNFYEQYF.